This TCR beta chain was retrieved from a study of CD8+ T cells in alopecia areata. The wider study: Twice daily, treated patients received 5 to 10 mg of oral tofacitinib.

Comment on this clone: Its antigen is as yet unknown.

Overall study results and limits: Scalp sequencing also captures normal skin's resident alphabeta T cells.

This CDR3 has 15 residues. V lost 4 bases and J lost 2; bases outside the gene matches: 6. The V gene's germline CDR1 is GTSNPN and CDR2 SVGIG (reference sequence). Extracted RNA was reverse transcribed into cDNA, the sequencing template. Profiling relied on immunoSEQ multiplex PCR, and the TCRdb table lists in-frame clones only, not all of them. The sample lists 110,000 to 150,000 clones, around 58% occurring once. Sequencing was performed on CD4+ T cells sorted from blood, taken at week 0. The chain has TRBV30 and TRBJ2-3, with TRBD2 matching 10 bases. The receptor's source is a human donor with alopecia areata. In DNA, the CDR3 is TGTGCCTGGAAGGTAGCGGGGGGATTCACAGATACGCAGTATTTT. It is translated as CAWKVAGGFTDTQYF.